These 30 T cell receptor beta chains share one sample of origin, sequenced in a study of identical twins. Via MiXCR, TCRdb re-called the 5' RACE reads, giving one row per CDR3 protein. Among hundreds of thousands of distinct CDR3 sequences listed, around 7.5% were seen once. The same sample was also used in a study of yellow fever vaccine responses in identical twins.

The sample was PBMCs. Every receptor here comes from a woman aged 18-29 years in good health.

In its sample, this clonotype was seen a few times. The V gene is TRBV20-1, the J gene TRBJ2-5; D uncertain. The ends were cut back, 2 bases at V and 5 bases at J, with 9 bases in the middle. The germline CDR1 and CDR2 sequences are DFQATT and SNEGSKA (reference sequence). This CDR3 comprises 12 residues. The CDR3 reads CSARSGKETQYF. The CDR3 nucleotides read TGCAGTGCTAGATCCGGCAAGGAGACCCAGTACTTC.

The sample holds many counts of this clonotype. The genes are TRBV10-3 and TRBJ1-6, with D possibly TRBD1 on 5 matching bases. Germline-derived CDR1 and CDR2 are ENHRY and SYGVKD. Between the trimmed V and J ends, which lost 3 bases and 13 bases, there was a span of 16 bases. The CDR3 has 14 residues. The CDR3: CAISDQGETLPLHF. The CDR3 bases are TGTGCCATCAGTGATCAAGGGGAGACCCTCCCCCTCCACTTT.

The chain carries TRBV27 and TRBJ2-7; no clear D gene. Germline CDR1 MNHEY, CDR2 SMNVEV (reference sequence). The CDR3 sequence is 13 residues long. Deletions cut 3 bases from V and 2 bases from J, with 8 bases between. The CDR3 is CASSLSRTYEQYF. Written as DNA, the CDR3 is TGTGCCAGCAGTTTGAGCCGGACCTACGAGCAGTACTTC.

This clonotype has ten or more counts. The J gene is TRBJ2-1, the V gene TRBV5-1; D may be TRBD2 (6 bases). The CDR3 is 15 residues long. V lost 4 bases, J lost 5 bases, and 16 bases lay in between. CDR1 is SGHRS and CDR2 is YFSETQ in the germline V gene. CDR3 coding DNA: TGCGCCAGCAGCCCCTGGACGGGGGATCACAATGAGCAGTTCTTC. Amino acids: CASSPWTGDHNEQFF.

This clonotype was recorded many times. The chain joins TRBV10-2 to TRBJ2-2; TRBD1 matches at 10 bases. The CDR3 loop spans 17 amino acids. V was pared by 6 bases and J by 1 base, with 8 bases of the junction left unmatched. Per germline, CDR1 WSHSY and CDR2 SAAADI. The DNA for the CDR3 is TGCGCCAGCAGATATGACAGGGGGCAATGGAACACCGGGGAGCTGTTTTTT. Residues: CASRYDRGQWNTGELFF.

This clonotype was seen at least ten times. J is TRBJ2-4 and V is TRBV4-1; D gene ambiguous. The germline V and J ends were trimmed by 5 bases and 0 bases, with 11 bases remaining between them. The CDR3 length is 15 residues. The germline V gene encodes CDR1 MGHRA and CDR2 YSYEKL. The CDR3 loop is CASSGGVLAKNIQYF. The CDR3 DNA is TGCGCCAGCAGCGGTGGAGTCCTAGCCAAAAACATTCAGTACTTC.

The chain couples TRBV12-3 or TRBV12-4 to TRBJ2-2; the D gene is possibly TRBD1 (7 bases). CDR3 length: 18 amino acids. The germline V and J ends were trimmed by 4 bases and 2 bases, with 20 bases remaining between them. The chain's CDR3 is CASSSVGGGAGNTGELFF. The CDR3 DNA sequence: TGTGCCAGCAGTTCAGTAGGAGGGGGCGCCGGTAACACCGGGGAGCTGTTTTTT.

The chain combines TRBV3-1 with TRBJ2-1; the D gene is possibly TRBD2 (5 bases). V gave up 4 bases and J gave up 0 bases, with 13 bases separating them. CDR3 length: 16 amino acids. The V gene's germline CDR1 is LGHDT and CDR2 YNNKEL (reference sequence). The CDR3 region is CASSLEPGSSYNEQFF. The CDR3, as DNA: TGTGCCAGCAGCCTCGAGCCGGGGAGCTCCTACAATGAGCAGTTCTTC.

This clonotype was found many times. The V and J genes are TRBV20-1 and TRBJ2-5; D assignment may be TRBD1 or TRBD2 (7 bases each). Trimming took off 2 bases at V and 2 bases at J, with 18 bases between the two ends. This CDR3 contains 16 residues. Germline values: CDR1 DFQATT, CDR2 SNEGSKA (reference sequence). CDR3 nucleotides: TGCAGTGCTAGACGGCCAGGGGGGGCCAGACAAGAGACCCAGTACTTC. Translated, it gives CSARRPGGARQETQYF.

This clonotype showed up many times. The chain carries TRBV12-3 or TRBV12-4 and TRBJ1-2; D gene ambiguous. V dropped 3 bases and J dropped 7 bases, with 21 bases sitting between them. This CDR3 is built from 16 residues. The CDR3 loop reads CASSFRVTPGSGGYTF. The CDR3 nucleotides are TGTGCCAGCAGTTTTCGTGTGACACCCGGTTCCGGTGGCTACACCTTC.

This clonotype was detected only a few times. The rearrangement links TRBV12-3 or TRBV12-4 to TRBJ2-7, with TRBD1 matching 10 bases. Losses at the gene ends were 7 bases for V and 0 bases for J; bases not matched to a gene: 3. This CDR3 has 14 residues. The CDR3 reads CASTGTGASYEQYF. Here the CDR3 DNA reads TGTGCCAGCACCGGGACAGGGGCCTCCTACGAGCAGTACTTC.

This clonotype was detected a few times. The chain is built from TRBV15 and TRBJ1-1; the match to TRBD1 covers 8 bases. This CDR3 spans 15 amino acids. Looked up from germline, CDR1 is LNHNV and CDR2 is YYDKDF (reference sequence). V lost 3 bases to trimming and J lost 0 bases; unmatched junction nucleotides: 3. The CDR3 loop reads CATSRGQAMNTEAFF. CDR3 bases: TGTGCCACCAGCAGGGGACAGGCTATGAACACTGAAGCTTTCTTT.

This clonotype has ten or more counts. This sequence joins TRBV12-3 or TRBV12-4 and TRBJ1-2, with D unresolved. V gave up 3 bases and J gave up 4 bases, with 18 bases separating them. This CDR3 has 16 amino acids. The CDR3 loop reads CASSFGQAPYLYGYTF. The CDR3 nucleotides are TGTGCCAGCAGTTTTGGGCAGGCTCCCTACCTCTATGGCTACACCTTC.

The table lists this clonotype with a few counts. In DNA, the CDR3 is TGCGCCAGCAGCTTGGGTGGACAGACTTTTGGCTATGGCTACACCTTC. It translates to CASSLGGQTFGYGYTF. The chain recombines TRBV5-1 with TRBJ1-2, with D possibly TRBD1 on 6 matching bases. Germline V lookup: CDR1 SGHRS, CDR2 YFSETQ. V lost 0 bases and J 4 bases, leaving 16 bases between the germline ends. The CDR3 is 16 amino acids.

This clonotype came up once. The germline gene is not matched at one end of the junction; a read error may be the cause. J is TRBJ2-2 and V is TRBV5-4, with TRBD2 identical over 7 bases. CDR1 is SGHNT and CDR2 is YYREEE in the germline V gene (reference sequence). The CDR3 has 14 amino acids. This chain's CDR3 is CASSLGLLSGELLF. DNA of the CDR3: TGTGCCAGCAGCTTGGGACTGCTCAGCGGGGAGCTGCTTTTT.

The table lists this clonotype with a few counts. J is TRBJ2-1 and V is TRBV5-1; TRBD2 agrees at 13 bases. This CDR3 has 19 residues. Germline values: CDR1 SGHRS, CDR2 YFSETQ. Trimming took 10 bases from V and 8 from J; bases not matched to a gene: 24. This chain's CDR3 is CAPGTSGNGPTPRGDEQFF. CDR3 coding DNA: TGCGCCCCAGGGACTAGCGGGAACGGACCCACCCCTCGCGGCGATGAGCAGTTCTTC.

This clonotype was observed at least ten times. This chain uses TRBV4-1 with TRBJ2-2, with 11 bases aligning to TRBD1. With 5 bases clipped from V and 0 bases from J, the junction kept 8 bases outside the gene matches. Looked up from germline, CDR1 is MGHRA and CDR2 is YSYEKL. This CDR3 spans 18 amino acids. CDR3 sequence: CASSEVGTGGTNTGELFF. The CDR3 nucleotides are TGCGCCAGCAGCGAAGTCGGGACAGGGGGGACGAACACCGGGGAGCTGTTTTTT.

The chain carries TRBV7-8 and TRBJ2-3, with TRBD2 matching over 8 bases. V was clipped by 0 bases and J by 4 bases; unmatched bases: 6. Germline loops: CDR1 SGHVS, CDR2 FQNEAQ. The CDR3 covers 16 residues. The CDR3: CASSLASSGVPDTQYF. The CDR3 region has the DNA TGTGCCAGCAGCTTAGCGAGTAGCGGGGTCCCAGATACGCAGTATTTT.

This rearrangement joins TRBV12-3 or TRBV12-4 to TRBJ1-5, with D unresolved. The CDR3 has 16 amino acids. V was shortened by 3 bases and J by 2 bases, with 14 bases between the two germline ends. The CDR3: CASSFYGVDRNQPQHF. In nucleotides, the CDR3 is TGTGCCAGCAGTTTCTATGGGGTTGATCGCAATCAGCCCCAGCATTTT.

There are many counts of this clonotype. The V and J genes are TRBV20-1 and TRBJ2-1; D might be TRBD1 or TRBD2, each matching 6 bases. Germline lookup yields CDR1 DFQATT and CDR2 SNEGSKA (reference sequence). This CDR3 comprises 15 residues. V was clipped by 5 bases and J by 5 bases, with 19 bases between them. CDR3 loop: CSAPGGWVDNNEQFF. The DNA for the CDR3 is TGCAGTGCTCCCGGGGGCTGGGTGGACAACAATGAGCAGTTCTTC.

The chain recombines TRBV7-9 with TRBJ2-3, with D possibly matching TRBD2 (6 bases). The CDR3 covers 17 residues. Looked up from germline, CDR1 is SEHNR and CDR2 is FQNEAQ (reference sequence). The ends were cut back, 7 bases at V and 2 bases at J, with 22 bases in the middle. The CDR3 region is CASIPDTRDFVTDTQYF. Here the CDR3 DNA reads TGTGCCAGCATCCCTGATACCCGGGACTTCGTCACAGATACGCAGTATTTT.

This chain uses TRBV19 with TRBJ2-4; D gene ambiguous. CDR1 and CDR2 from the germline V gene are LNHDA and SQIVND (reference sequence). V was shortened by 10 bases and J by 9 bases, with 13 bases between the two germline ends. CDR3 size: 11 residues. The CDR3 sequence: CATEFGVIQYF. In DNA, the CDR3 is TGTGCCACCGAGTTTGGGGTCATTCAGTACTTC. The full variable domain, its missing parts supplied by reference TRBV19 and TRBJ2-4, is DGGITQSPKYLFRKEGQNVTLSCEQNLNHDAMYWYRQDPGQGLRLIYYSQIVNDFQKGDIAEGYSVSREKKESFPLTVTSAQKNPTAFYLCATEFGVIQYFGAGTRLSVL.

This clonotype was counted a few times. The V gene is TRBV5-1, the J gene TRBJ2-1; 10 nucleotides align to TRBD2. CDR1 and CDR2 from the germline V gene are SGHRS and YFSETQ. The CDR3 has 16 amino acids. The junction had 11 bases not matched to a gene; V was cut back by 4 bases and J by 7 bases. Written as DNA, the CDR3 is TGCGCCAGCAGCCACCCTCTAGCGGGGGTATCGAATGAGCAGTTCTTC. This codes for CASSHPLAGVSNEQFF.

The chain is built from TRBV7-9 and TRBJ2-1, with D hard to call. There are 13 residues in the CDR3. Germline V gives CDR1 SEHNR, CDR2 FQNEAQ (reference sequence). Trimming took off 4 bases at V and 6 bases at J, with 10 bases between the two ends. CDR3 in DNA: TGTGCCAGCAGCTCAGCACTGGGCAATGAGCAGTTCTTC. Its protein product is CASSSALGNEQFF.

This clonotype was recorded only once. The chain links TRBV28 to TRBJ1-2, with D possibly being TRBD1 (5 bases). Germline V lookup: CDR1 MDHEN, CDR2 SYDVKM. CDR3 size: 14 residues. The ends were cut back, 4 bases at V and 8 bases at J, with 17 bases in the middle. CDR3 region: CASSSTRRGTGYTF. CDR3 DNA sequence: TGTGCCAGCAGTTCGACCCGACGGGGCACGGGCTACACCTTC.

This clonotype has more than one count but fewer than ten. This rearrangement joins TRBV15 to TRBJ2-7, with D unresolved. The CDR3 extends over 12 amino acids. Trimming left V 0 bases short and J 4 bases short, with 4 bases between. Germline CDR1 and CDR2: LNHNV and YYDKDF (reference sequence). The CDR3 loop is CATSREGYEQYF. The CDR3 DNA reads as TGTGCCACCAGCAGAGAGGGATACGAGCAGTACTTC. Looking up the rest from reference TRBV15 and TRBJ2-7 gives the full variable domain: DAMVIQNPRYQVTQFGKPVTLSCSQTLNHNVMYWYQQKSSQAPKLLFHYYDKDFNNEADTPDNFQSRRPNTSFCFLDIRSPGLGDTAMYLCATSREGYEQYFGPGTRLTVT.

The rearrangement links TRBV29-1 to TRBJ2-3; either TRBD1 or TRBD2 may supply D (7 bases each). Between the trimmed V and J ends, which lost 6 bases and 4 bases, there was a span of 14 bases. Germline CDR1 reads SQVTM; CDR2 reads ANQGSEA. CDR3 size: 13 residues. In DNA, the CDR3 is TGCAGCGTGTCAGGGGGGGGGGCAGATACGCAGTATTTT. Encoded protein: CSVSGGGADTQYF.

This clonotype was seen a handful of times. V usage is TRBV20-1 and J usage is TRBJ2-1, with 12 positions matching TRBD2. The CDR3 loop spans 15 amino acids. Trimming took 5 bases from V and 8 from J; bases not matched to a gene: 10. The germline V gene encodes CDR1 DFQATT and CDR2 SNEGSKA (reference sequence). CDR3 in amino acids: CSAPRLAGGLYEQFF. CDR3 coding DNA: TGCAGTGCTCCCCGGCTAGCGGGGGGGTTGTATGAGCAGTTCTTC.

This clonotype appeared a few times. The chain has TRBV7-9 and TRBJ2-5, with D possibly matching TRBD1 (5 bases). V lost 3 bases, J lost 1 base, and 12 bases lay in between. Looked up from germline, CDR1 is SEHNR and CDR2 is FQNEAQ (reference sequence). CDR3 length: 15 amino acids. Here the CDR3 reads CASSFPGSRQETQYF. The CDR3 region has the DNA TGTGCCAGCAGCTTTCCAGGGTCTCGCCAAGAGACCCAGTACTTC.

The V call is TRBV9, the J call TRBJ1-2; 7 bases fit TRBD1. This CDR3 region has 16 residues. The trim removed 0 bases at V and 2 bases at J, leaving 7 bases unmatched. Germline loops: CDR1 SGDLS, CDR2 YYNGEE. The CDR3: CASSVDQNRGNYGYTF. The CDR3 DNA reads TGTGCCAGCAGCGTAGACCAAAACAGGGGAAACTATGGCTACACCTTC.